The 14 T cell receptor beta chains listed next were all sequenced from one sample in a study of shared clonotypes between healthy human individuals (dated by TCRdb to about 2020). The library was obtained by the immunoSEQ multiplex PCR assay. TCRdb carries this immuneACCESS record with in-frame sequences only. Its versions omit some clonotypes, under half of them owing to an unresolved V gene in the studies checked, with the rest unexplained. The sample includes approximately 110,000 clones, with about 72% observed a single time. The ten largest account for about 25% of the sample. The sample comprised memory CD8+ T cells sorted from blood. The sample's cell subset or site label is to be understood as: CD45RO+ cells pooled with CCR7-negative TemRA cells. These receptors all stem from a woman in her thirties in good health.

V usage is TRBV27 and J usage is TRBJ1-2; D is perhaps TRBD1 (5 bases). The CDR3 contains 12 residues. Trimming left V 5 bases short and J 2 bases short, with 6 bases between. Germline V gene lookup returns CDR1 MNHEY and CDR2 SMNVEV (reference sequence). CDR3 sequence (DNA): TGTGCCAGCAGTGCAGGGAACTATGGCTACACCTTC. Amino acid sequence: CASSAGNYGYTF.

V usage is TRBV6-1 and J usage is TRBJ2-3; D remains ambiguous. The V end was cut by 8 bases, the J end by 8 bases, with 23 bases between. CDR1 is MNHNS and CDR2 is SASEGT in the germline V gene. This CDR3 contains 15 residues. The CDR3 coding sequence is TGTGCCAGCGCAGTTTCCGACCGGGCCCGGGCTACGCAGTATTTT. Translation: CASAVSDRARATQYF.

This clone is medium-sized. The V call is TRBV7-9, the J call TRBJ1-3; 8 nucleotides align to TRBD1. With 5 bases clipped from V and 2 bases from J, the junction kept 17 bases outside the gene matches. CDR3 length: 19 amino acids. Germline V CDR1 and CDR2: SEHNR, FQNEAQ (reference sequence). CDR3 nucleotide sequence: TGTGCCAGCAGCCTAAAGACAGGGGCCATCTTAACAACTGGAAACACCATATATTTT. It codes for CASSLKTGAILTTGNTIYF.

This clone was seen only once. The rearrangement joins TRBV10-3 to TRBJ2-7, with 10 bases aligning to TRBD2. From germline, CDR1 is ENHRY and CDR2 SYGVKD. The CDR3 sequence is 15 residues long. V was pared by 4 bases and J by 0 bases, with 3 bases of the junction left unmatched. CDR3 nucleotides: TGTGCCATCAGTGTTCCTAGCGGGAGCTCCTACGAGCAGTACTTC. Translating it yields CAISVPSGSSYEQYF.

This clone was detected many times. The V and J genes are TRBV6-4 and TRBJ2-7; 11 bases line up with TRBD1. CDR1 MRHNA and CDR2 SNTAGT come from the germline V gene. V trimming: 3 bases; J trimming: 0 bases; junction bases outside the gene matches: 1. The CDR3 covers 15 residues. The CDR3 spells CASSEGQGGSYEQYF. CDR3 DNA: TGTGCCAGCAGTGAGGGACAGGGGGGCTCCTACGAGCAGTACTTC.

About this clone: The sample holds other DNA sequences that translate to the same CDR3. This chain joins TRBV27 and TRBJ2-5; D gene ambiguous. V lost 2 bases and J 5 bases, leaving 6 bases between the germline ends. CDR1 and CDR2 from the germline V gene are MNHEY and SMNVEV (reference sequence). This CDR3 comprises 12 residues. The CDR3 loop reads CASSLLGETQYF. CDR3 coding DNA: TGTGCCAGCAGTTTACTTGGGGAGACCCAGTACTTC.

The table lists this clone with a few counts. V gene TRBV7-9 combines with J gene TRBJ2-1, with TRBD2 matching over 11 bases. Germline V gene lookup returns CDR1 SEHNR and CDR2 FQNEAQ (reference sequence). After removal of 0 bases from V and 7 bases from J, the junction contained 14 bases not matched to a gene. This CDR3 comprises 19 residues. This CDR3 reads CASSLALAGVFSHPNEQFF. The CDR3 nucleotides are TGTGCCAGCAGCTTAGCACTAGCGGGGGTCTTTTCGCACCCTAATGAGCAGTTCTTC.

This clone appeared a single time. The genes are TRBV27 and TRBJ2-7; possibly TRBD1 for D (6 bases). The CDR3 consists of 16 residues. Deletions cut 4 bases from V and 1 base from J, with 17 bases between. Germline V gene data show CDR1 as MNHEY and CDR2 as SMNVEV (reference sequence). The DNA for the CDR3 is TGTGCCAGCAGTTCCTATCCAACAGGGCGTTCCTACGAGCAGTACTTC. This codes for CASSSYPTGRSYEQYF.

The chain joins TRBV9 to TRBJ2-7; D is uncertain. Germline assignment: CDR1 SGDLS and CDR2 YYNGEE. The CDR3 spans 13 residues. Trimming removed 0 bases at V and 0 bases at J, with 4 bases between. CDR3 in amino acids: CASSVGHSYEQYF. In nucleotides, the CDR3 is TGTGCCAGCAGCGTAGGCCACTCCTACGAGCAGTACTTC.

The chain joins TRBV28 to TRBJ1-2, with 7 bases aligning to TRBD1. This CDR3 is built from 15 residues. V was pared by 7 bases and J by 0 bases, with 8 bases of the junction left unmatched. Germline assignment: CDR1 MDHEN and CDR2 SYDVKM. The CDR3 is CASIRWGQSNYGYTF. The CDR3 region has the DNA TGTGCCAGCATTCGCTGGGGACAGTCTAACTATGGCTACACCTTC.

CDR3 sequence reads: CASRLRTSGRPPEQFF. Written as DNA, the CDR3 is TGTGCCAGCAGGCTCCGGACTAGCGGACGCCCCCCGGAGCAGTTCTTC. The chain has TRBV2 and TRBJ2-1; 10 bases match TRBD2. V dropped 6 bases and J dropped 10; count of bases not matched to a gene: 15. The length of the CDR3 is 16 residues. Germline lookup yields CDR1 SNHLY and CDR2 FYNNEI.

This chain uses TRBV6-1 with TRBJ2-2; TRBD2 agrees at 14 bases. The CDR3 is made up of 18 amino acids. The germline CDR1 and CDR2 sequences are MNHNS and SASEGT. The J segment lost 3 bases and the V segment lost 4 bases, leaving 7 bases of the junction unmatched. CDR3 region: CASSGMGLAGVDTGELFF. CDR3 in DNA: TGTGCCAGCAGTGGAATGGGACTAGCGGGAGTCGACACCGGGGAGCTGTTTTTT.

This chain joins TRBV27 and TRBJ2-7; the match to TRBD2 covers 10 bases. Germline V lookup: CDR1 MNHEY, CDR2 SMNVEV (reference sequence). The V gene end was trimmed by 5 bases and the J gene end by 2 bases; junction bases not matched to a gene: 6. The CDR3 loop spans 15 amino acids. CDR3 residues: CASSPRTSGTYEQYF. CDR3 in DNA: TGTGCCAGCAGTCCCCGGACTAGCGGTACCTACGAGCAGTACTTC.

This clone appeared many times. The chain uses TRBV7-2 and TRBJ2-5; TRBD2 matches at 7 bases. J lost 5 bases, V lost 5 bases, and 14 bases had no gene match. Germline CDR1 is SGHTA and CDR2 is FQGNSA. The CDR3 is 16 amino acids. The CDR3 protein is CASSQALAARRETQYF. The DNA of the CDR3 is TGTGCCAGCAGCCAGGCTCTAGCGGCCCGCCGCGAGACCCAGTACTTC.